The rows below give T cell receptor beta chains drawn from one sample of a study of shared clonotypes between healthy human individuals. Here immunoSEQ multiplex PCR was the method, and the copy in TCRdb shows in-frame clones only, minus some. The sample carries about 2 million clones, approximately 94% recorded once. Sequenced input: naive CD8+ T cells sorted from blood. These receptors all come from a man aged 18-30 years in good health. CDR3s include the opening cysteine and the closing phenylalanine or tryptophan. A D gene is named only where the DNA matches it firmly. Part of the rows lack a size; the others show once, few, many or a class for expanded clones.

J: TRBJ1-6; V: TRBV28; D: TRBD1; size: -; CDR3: CASSLAGQVSPLHF; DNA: TGTGCCAGCAGTTTGGCGGGACAGGTATCACCCCTCCACTTT
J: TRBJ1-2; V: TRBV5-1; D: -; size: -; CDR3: CASSLDVSDYGYTF; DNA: TGCGCCAGCAGCTTGGATGTCAGCGACTATGGCTACACCTTC
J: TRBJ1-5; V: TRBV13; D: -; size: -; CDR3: CASSSGLEGDQPQHF; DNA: TGTGCCAGCAGCTCGGGCCTGGAGGGAGATCAGCCCCAGCATTTT
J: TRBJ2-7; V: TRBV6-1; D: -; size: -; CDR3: CASSELRLVSYEQYF; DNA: TGTGCCAGCAGTGAACTGAGACTGGTGTCCTACGAGCAGTACTTC
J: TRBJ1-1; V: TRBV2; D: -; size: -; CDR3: CANHLVGNTEAFF; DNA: TGTGCCAACCACCTAGTGGGGAACACTGAAGCTTTCTTT
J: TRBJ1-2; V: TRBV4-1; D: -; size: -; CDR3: CASSEGTGDGYTF; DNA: TGCGCCAGCAGTGAGGGGACGGGAGATGGCTACACCTTC
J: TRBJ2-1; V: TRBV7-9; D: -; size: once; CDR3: CASSLYAHNEQFF; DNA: TGTGCCAGCAGCTTATACGCCCACAATGAGCAGTTCTTC
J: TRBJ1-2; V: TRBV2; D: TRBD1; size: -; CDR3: CASSFAGTGDIYYGYTF; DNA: TGTGCCAGCAGTTTCGCCGGGACAGGGGATATATACTATGGCTACACCTTC
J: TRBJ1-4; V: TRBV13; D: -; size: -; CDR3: CASSLRGAGEKLFF; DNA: TGTGCCAGCAGCTTACGAGGGGCGGGTGAAAAACTGTTTTTT
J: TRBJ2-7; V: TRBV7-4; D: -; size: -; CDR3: CASSLARAGANEQYF; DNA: TGTGCCAGCAGCTTAGCCCGCGCAGGGGCAAACGAGCAGTACTTC
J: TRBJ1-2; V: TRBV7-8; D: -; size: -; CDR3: CASSLYLTGSNYGYTF; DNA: TGTGCCAGCAGCTTATATCTCACGGGGTCTAACTATGGCTACACCTTC
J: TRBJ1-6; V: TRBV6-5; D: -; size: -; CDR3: CASRPDSNSPLHF; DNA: TGTGCCAGCAGACCGGACTCTAATTCACCCCTCCACTTT
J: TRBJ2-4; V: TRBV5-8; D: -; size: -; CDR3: CASSLGGWIGIQYF; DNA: TGTGCCAGCAGCTTGGGGGGGTGGATTGGCATTCAGTACTTC
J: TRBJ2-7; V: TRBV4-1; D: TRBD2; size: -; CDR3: CASSAGVAHEQYF; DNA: TGCGCCAGCAGCGCGGGGGTTGCCCACGAGCAGTACTTC
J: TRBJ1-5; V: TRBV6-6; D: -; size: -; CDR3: CASSYARTDSNQPQHF; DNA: TGTGCCAGCAGTTACGCAAGGACAGATAGCAATCAGCCCCAGCATTTT
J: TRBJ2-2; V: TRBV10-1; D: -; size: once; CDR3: CASSDGGNTGELFF; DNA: TGCGCCAGCAGTGACGGGGGGAACACCGGGGAGCTGTTTTTT
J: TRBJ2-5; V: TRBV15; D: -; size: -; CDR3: CATSPPPVAMETQYF; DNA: TGTGCCACCAGCCCACCTCCAGTAGCGATGGAGACCCAGTACTTC
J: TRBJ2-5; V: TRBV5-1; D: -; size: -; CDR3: CASSSKSGPQETQYF; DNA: TGCGCCAGCAGCTCAAAAAGCGGGCCGCAAGAGACCCAGTACTTC
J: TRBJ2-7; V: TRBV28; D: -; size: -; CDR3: CASSLPTLLYEQYF; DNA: TGTGCCAGCAGTTTACCCACTTTGTTGTACGAGCAGTACTTC
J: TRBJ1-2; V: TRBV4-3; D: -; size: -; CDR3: CASSPNGPTMLGYTF; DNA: TGCGCCAGCAGCCCAAACGGGCCTACAATGTTGGGCTACACCTTC
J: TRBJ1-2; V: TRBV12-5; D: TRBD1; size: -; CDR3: CASGLPGQALMDGYTF; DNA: TGTGCTAGTGGTTTGCCAGGACAGGCTCTAATGGATGGCTACACCTTC
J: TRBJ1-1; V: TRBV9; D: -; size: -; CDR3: CASSVFLPDAFF; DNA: TGTGCCAGCAGCGTATTCCTCCCAGACGCTTTCTTT
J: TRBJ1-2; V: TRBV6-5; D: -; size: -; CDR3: CASSYLIAGDGYTF; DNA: TGTGCCAGCAGTTACTTGATTGCGGGTGATGGCTACACCTTC
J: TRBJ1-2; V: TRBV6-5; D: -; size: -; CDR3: CASRLQGAGGYTF; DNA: TGTGCCAGCAGGTTACAGGGAGCGGGGGGCTACACCTTC
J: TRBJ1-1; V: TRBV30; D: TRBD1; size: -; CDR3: CAWNYRGPEAFF; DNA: TGTGCCTGGAACTACAGGGGCCCTGAAGCTTTCTTT
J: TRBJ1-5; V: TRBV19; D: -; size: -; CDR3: CASSEVVGNQPQHF; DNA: TGTGCCAGTAGTGAGGTGGTTGGCAATCAGCCCCAGCATTTT
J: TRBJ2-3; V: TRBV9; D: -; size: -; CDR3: CASRALSTDTQYF; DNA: TGTGCCAGCAGGGCCCTTAGCACAGATACGCAGTATTTT
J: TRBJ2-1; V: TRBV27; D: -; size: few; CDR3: CASSLREYNEQFF; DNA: TGTGCCAGCAGTTTAAGGGAATACAATGAGCAGTTCTTC
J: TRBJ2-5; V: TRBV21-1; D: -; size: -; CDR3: CASSKDFIRGGETQYF; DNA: TGTGCCAGCAGCAAAGATTTTATTCGGGGTGGGGAGACCCAGTACTTC
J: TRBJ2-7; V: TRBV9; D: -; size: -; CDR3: CASSSGSRSYEQYF; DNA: TGTGCCAGCAGCTCTGGTAGCAGGTCCTACGAGCAGTACTTC
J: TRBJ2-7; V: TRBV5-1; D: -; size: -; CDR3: CASNRGGFNEQYF; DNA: TGCGCCAGCAACAGGGGGGGTTTCAACGAGCAGTACTTC
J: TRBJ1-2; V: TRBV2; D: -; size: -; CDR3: CASSPRGYYGYTF; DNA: TGTGCCAGCAGCCCTCGAGGATACTATGGCTACACCTTC
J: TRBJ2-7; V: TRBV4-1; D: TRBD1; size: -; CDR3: CASSPTGLGQGSMEQYF; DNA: TGCGCCAGCAGCCCCACAGGGTTGGGACAGGGGAGTATGGAGCAGTACTTC
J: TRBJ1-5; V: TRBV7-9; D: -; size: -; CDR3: CASSLADQPQHF; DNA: TGTGCCAGCAGCTTAGCCGACCAGCCCCAGCATTTT
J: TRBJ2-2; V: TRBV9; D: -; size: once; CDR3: CASSGGKAGELFF; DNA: TGTGCCAGCAGCGGTGGGAAGGCCGGGGAGCTGTTTTTT
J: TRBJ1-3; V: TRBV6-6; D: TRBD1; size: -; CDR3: CASSTGGLSGNTIYF; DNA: TGTGCCAGCAGTACAGGGGGCCTCTCTGGAAACACCATATATTTT
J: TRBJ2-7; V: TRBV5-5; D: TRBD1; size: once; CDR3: CASSAGGFYEQYF; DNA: TGTGCCAGCAGCGCAGGGGGATTTTACGAGCAGTACTTC
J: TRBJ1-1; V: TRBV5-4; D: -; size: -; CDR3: CASSLGAASPNTEAFF; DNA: TGTGCCAGCTCACTGGGGGCGGCTTCCCCGAACACTGAAGCTTTCTTT
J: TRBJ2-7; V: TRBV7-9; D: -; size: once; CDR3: CASSLVNYEQYF; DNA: TGTGCCAGCAGCTTAGTGAACTACGAGCAGTACTTC
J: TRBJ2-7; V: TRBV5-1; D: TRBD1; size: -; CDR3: CASSLGWGQGGEQYF; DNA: TGCGCCAGCAGCTTGGGATGGGGACAGGGAGGCGAGCAGTACTTC
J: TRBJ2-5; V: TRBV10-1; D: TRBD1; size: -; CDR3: CASRGQAQETQYF; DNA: TGCGCCAGCAGGGGACAGGCTCAAGAGACCCAGTACTTC
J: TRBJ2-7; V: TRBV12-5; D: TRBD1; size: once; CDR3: CASGWTGAGEQYF; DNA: TGTGCTAGTGGCTGGACAGGGGCGGGGGAGCAGTACTTC
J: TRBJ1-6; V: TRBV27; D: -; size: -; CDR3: CASSPTGYGSPLHF; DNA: TGTGCCAGCAGTCCTACAGGGTACGGTTCACCCCTCCACTTT
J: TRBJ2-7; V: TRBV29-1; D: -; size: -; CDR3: CSVGDGVSYEQYF; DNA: TGCAGCGTTGGGGATGGGGTATCCTACGAGCAGTACTTC
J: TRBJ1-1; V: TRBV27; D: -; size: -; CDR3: CASSLLTGTRKKNTEAFF; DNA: TGTGCCAGCAGTTTACTAACCGGGACACGGAAGAAGAACACTGAAGCTTTCTTT